This TCR beta chain stems from a study of spatial heterogeneity in lung cancer. On the study more broadly: Among detected sequences, beta-chain ones consistently exceeded alpha-chain ones in number.

The time point denotes: sample taken at primary tumor resection. Samples came from 72 TRACERx patients with untreated early-stage lung cancer. Many counts were recorded for this clonotype. CDR3 size: 13 residues. Between the trimmed V and J ends, which lost 4 bases and 7 bases, there was a span of 16 bases. In germline, CDR1 is GTSNPN, CDR2 SVGIG (reference sequence). TCRdb re-called the 5' RACE reads through MiXCR, storing one row per CDR3 protein. The data show over 8,000 distinct CDR3 sequences, around 5.8% seen once. The receptor was isolated from a male donor with early-stage non-small cell lung cancer. This chain connects TRBV30 to TRBJ1-1; D gene unclear. This specimen was normal lung tissue next to the tumor, taken at surgery. The CDR3 DNA reads as TGTGCCTGGATTAAGCAGGCACAAAATGAAGCTTTCTTT. Protein sequence: CAWIKQAQNEAFF.